Below are 5 T cell receptor beta chains sequenced from a single sample in a study of blood T cell repertoires in COVID-19. The assay was immunoSEQ multiplex PCR, and TCRdb's table has in-frame clones only and misses some. The table has around 250,000 clones, approximately 90% seen once. Sequenced material: PBMCs or T cells enriched from blood (not recorded which). These receptors originate from a man over 45 who had been exposed to COVID-19.

CDR3 bases: TGTGCCAGCAGCTTACCGGGACAGGGGCGTTTGAGTGAGCAGTTCTTC. Residues: CASSLPGQGRLSEQFF. This sequence joins TRBV11-2 and TRBJ2-1; 10 nucleotides line up with TRBD1. The CDR3 length is 16 residues. Trimming at V came to 2 bases and at J to 9 bases, leaving 10 bases not matched to a gene. From germline, CDR1 is SGHAT and CDR2 FQNNGV. Together with reference TRBV11-2 and TRBJ2-1, the CDR3 gives the full variable domain: EAGVAQSPRYKIIEKRQSVAFWCNPISGHATLYWYQQILGQGPKLLIQFQNNGVVDDSQLPKDRFSAERLKGVDSTLKIQPAKLEDSAVYLCASSLPGQGRLSEQFFGPGTRLTVL.

V gene TRBV11-1 combines with J gene TRBJ2-1, with D possibly TRBD2 on 5 matching bases. Germline V gene sequence: CDR1 SGHAT, CDR2 FQDESV (reference sequence). This CDR3 region has 15 residues. V lost 4 bases and J lost 7, with 17 bases in between. CDR3 sequence reads: CASSWWAQEANEQFF. CDR3 nucleotide sequence: TGTGCCAGCAGCTGGTGGGCCCAGGAGGCGAATGAGCAGTTCTTC.

This clone has only a few counts. The chain carries TRBV12-3 or TRBV12-4 and TRBJ2-3; D not resolved. This CDR3 has 11 residues. Trimming cost V 6 bases and J 5 bases, with 6 bases left between them. The CDR3 nucleotides read TGTGCCAGCAGCCCTCTAGATACGCAGTATTTT. Amino acid sequence: CASSPLDTQYF.

V gene TRBV6-4 combines with J gene TRBJ2-1, with 13 bases matching TRBD2. In germline, CDR1 is MRHNA, CDR2 SNTAGT. The CDR3 sequence is 16 residues long. Germline trimming cut 3 bases from V and 4 bases from J; bases unmatched to any gene: 3. CDR3 amino acids: CASSELAGGRYNEQFF. CDR3 DNA sequence: TGTGCCAGCAGTGAACTAGCGGGAGGGAGGTACAATGAGCAGTTCTTC.

The gene calls are TRBV5-4 and TRBJ1-1, with D perhaps matching TRBD1 (5 bases). V lost 4 bases and J 1 base, leaving 11 bases between the germline ends. This CDR3 contains 14 residues. Germline V gene lookup returns CDR1 SGHNT and CDR2 YYREEE (reference sequence). The CDR3 DNA follows: TGTGCCAGCAGCCCACGGAGGGGGAACACTGAAGCTTTCTTT. Translating gives CASSPRRGNTEAFF.